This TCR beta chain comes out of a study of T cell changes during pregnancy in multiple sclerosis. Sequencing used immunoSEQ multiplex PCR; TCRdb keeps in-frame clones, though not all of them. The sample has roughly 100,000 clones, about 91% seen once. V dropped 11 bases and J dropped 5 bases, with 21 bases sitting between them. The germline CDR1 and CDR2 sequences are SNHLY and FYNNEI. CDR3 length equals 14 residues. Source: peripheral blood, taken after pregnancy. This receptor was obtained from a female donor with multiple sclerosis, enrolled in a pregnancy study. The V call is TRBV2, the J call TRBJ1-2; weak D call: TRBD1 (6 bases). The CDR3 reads CALREGGVRYGYTF. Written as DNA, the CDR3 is TGTGCCTTAAGGGAGGGGGGTGTTCGGTATGGCTACACCTTC.